These 15 T cell receptor beta chains originate from one sample sequenced in a study of post-analysis software for immune sequencing data. Study-wide findings and caveats: A handful of TRBV segments, including TRBV5-6, TRBV5-1 and TRBV20-1, were more frequent in patients than controls.

Unique-molecular-identifier-tagged TCR beta cDNA libraries were used. In TCRdb, the PCR reads were re-called with MiXCR into one record per CDR3 protein. The table shows over 700,000 distinct CDR3 sequences, with about 32% occurring only once. Their antigens remain unidentified. Source material: blood. These receptors all stem from a girl between 5 and 17 years old with multiple sclerosis.

This clonotype was recorded many times. The chain's CDR3 is CASSFRDSLYGYTF. CDR3 bases: TGTGCCAGCAGCTTCCGGGACAGCCTCTATGGCTACACCTTC. The chain employs TRBV7-2 and TRBJ1-2; 7 bases agree with TRBD1. After removal of 3 bases from V and 4 bases from J, the junction contained 5 bases not matched to a gene. This CDR3 is built from 14 residues. Germline V lookup: CDR1 SGHTA, CDR2 FQGNSA.

This clonotype was observed at least ten times. The chain uses TRBV28 and TRBJ2-5; TRBD1 matches 7 bases. Germline assignment: CDR1 MDHEN and CDR2 SYDVKM. Trimming removed 5 bases from V and 1 base from J; junction bases left unmatched: 4. The CDR3 extends over 14 amino acids. DNA of the CDR3: TGTGCCAGCAGTCCCTACAGGGGCCAAGAGACCCAGTACTTC. Translating it yields CASSPYRGQETQYF.

The chain joins TRBV14 to TRBJ2-1, with 7 positions matching TRBD2. Germline-derived CDR1 and CDR2 are SGHDN and FVKESK. The CDR3 is 16 amino acids. Trimming cost V 2 bases and J 1 base; bases outside gene matches: 5. CDR3 nucleotide sequence: TGTGCCAGCAGCCAAAGGAGCGGGAAGTCCTACAATGAGCAGTTCTTC. This codes for CASSQRSGKSYNEQFF.

CDR3 coding DNA: TGTGCCAGCAGTGACCCCCGACAGGGGAGCTACGAGCAGTACTTC. This translates into CASSDPRQGSYEQYF. This chain joins TRBV6-1 and TRBJ2-7; 8 bases line up with TRBD1. Germline V gene sequence: CDR1 MNHNS, CDR2 SASEGT. The CDR3 is made up of 15 amino acids. The junction had 7 bases not matched to a gene; V was cut back by 3 bases and J by 3 bases.

The chain has TRBV5-1 and TRBJ2-5; D is perhaps TRBD1 (5 bases). CDR1 and CDR2 from the germline V gene are SGHRS and YFSETQ. The CDR3 has 14 residues. Trimming removed 3 bases at V and 2 bases at J, with 11 bases between. CDR3 nucleotide sequence: TGCGCCAGCAGCTGGCTAGACAGACAAGAGACCCAGTACTTC. It is translated as CASSWLDRQETQYF. The complete variable domain, with remaining parts taken from reference TRBV5-1 and TRBJ2-5, reads KAGVTQTPRYLIKTRGQQVTLSCSPISGHRSVSWYQQTPGQGLQFLFEYFSETQRNKGNFPGRFSGRQFSNSRSEMNVSTLELGDSALYLCASSWLDRQETQYFGPGTRLLVL.

This clonotype has ten or more counts. The chain employs TRBV5-6 and TRBJ2-6; TRBD2 agrees at 8 bases. Germline lookup yields CDR1 SGHDT and CDR2 YYEEEE. CDR3 length equals 14 residues. V was pared by 5 bases and J by 4 bases, with 2 bases of the junction left unmatched. The CDR3 DNA is TGTGCCAGCAGTAGCGGGGCCGGGGCCAACGTCCTGACTTTC. Translated, it gives CASSSGAGANVLTF.

There are many counts of this clonotype. V gene TRBV28 combines with J gene TRBJ2-7; TRBD2 aligns across 8 bases. Per germline, CDR1 MDHEN and CDR2 SYDVKM. The CDR3 has 18 amino acids. The J segment lost 0 bases and the V segment lost 6 bases, leaving 16 bases of the junction unmatched. CDR3 in amino acids: CASRPRQGLAGVSYEQYF. The CDR3 DNA is TGTGCCAGCAGACCCAGGCAGGGCCTAGCGGGCGTCTCCTACGAGCAGTACTTC.

A word on this clonotype: Mismatch with germline at one junction end may stem from a read error. The genes are TRBV18 and TRBJ2-5; D call uncertain. CDR1 is KGHSH and CDR2 is LQKENI in the germline V gene. There are 14 residues in the CDR3. DNA of the CDR3: TGTGCCAGCTCACCACCTACAGCCCAAGAGGCCCAGTACTTC. Encoded protein: CASSPPTAQEAQYF.

This clonotype was seen a few times. V and J are TRBV20-1 and TRBJ2-4; the D call may be TRBD1 or TRBD2 (5 bases each). This CDR3 has 17 amino acids. Looked up from germline, CDR1 is DFQATT and CDR2 is SNEGSKA (reference sequence). Deletions cut 5 bases from V and 0 bases from J, with 20 bases between. CDR3 in amino acids: CSAPNRDPVLAKNIQYF. In nucleotides, the CDR3 is TGCAGTGCTCCTAACCGGGACCCTGTTTTAGCCAAAAACATTCAGTACTTC.

This clonotype was picked up one time. V gene TRBV5-6 combines with J gene TRBJ2-7; TRBD1 matches 7 bases. Germline V gives CDR1 SGHDT, CDR2 YYEEEE. The CDR3 loop spans 15 amino acids. J lost 3 bases, V lost 5 bases, and 11 bases had no gene match. The CDR3 loop is CASRLRGTAFYEQYF. The CDR3, as DNA: TGTGCCAGCAGACTTAGGGGGACAGCGTTCTACGAGCAGTACTTC.

The rearrangement joins TRBV20-1 to TRBJ1-5, with 10 positions matching TRBD1. J gave up 4 bases and V 6 bases, and 6 bases lay outside the gene matches. CDR1 DFQATT and CDR2 SNEGSKA come from the germline V gene (reference sequence). The CDR3 contains 14 residues. The CDR3 loop is CSARQGASNQPQHF. DNA for the CDR3: TGCAGTGCCAGACAGGGGGCGAGTAATCAGCCCCAGCATTTT.

The gene calls are TRBV6-5 and TRBJ2-1; no reliable D call. The CDR3 covers 15 residues. The germline gives CDR1 MNHEY, CDR2 SVGAGI. Between the trimmed V and J ends, which lost 2 bases and 5 bases, there was a span of 13 bases. The CDR3: CASSYLGPSDNEQFF. The CDR3 DNA reads TGTGCCAGCAGTTACCTAGGACCTTCTGACAATGAGCAGTTCTTC.

In this sample, this clonotype turned up a few times. The chain couples TRBV7-2 to TRBJ2-5; 8 nucleotides align to TRBD2. The J call may not be correct, given that the DNA end is closer to TRBJ2-7. From germline, CDR1 is SGHTA and CDR2 FQGNSA. The CDR3 has 16 residues. CDR3 sequence reads: CASSGQTGGPVGEQYF. The CDR3 DNA reads as TGTGCCAGCAGCGGGCAAACGGGAGGGCCCGTTGGCGAGCAGTACTTC.

This chain connects TRBV5-6 to TRBJ1-1, with D possibly TRBD1 on 6 matching bases. CDR1 and CDR2 (germline): SGHDT, YYEEEE. The V end lost 5 bases, the J end lost 1 base, and 9 bases lay between the germline ends. The CDR3 consists of 13 residues. In nucleotides, the CDR3 is TGTGCCAGCAGAAAGGACAGGAACACTGAAGCTTTCTTT. It is translated as CASRKDRNTEAFF.

This clonotype was seen a few times. The rearrangement uses TRBV7-2 and TRBJ1-6, with TRBD1 matching 8 bases. This CDR3 comprises 19 residues. V shed 5 bases, J shed 2 bases, and the junction held 14 bases outside the gene matches. The germline V gene has CDR1 SGHTA and CDR2 FQGNSA. CDR3 in DNA: TGTGCCAGCAGCAACAGACAGGGGTACCCATCCACCTATAATTCACCCCTCCACTTT. Translated: CASSNRQGYPSTYNSPLHF.